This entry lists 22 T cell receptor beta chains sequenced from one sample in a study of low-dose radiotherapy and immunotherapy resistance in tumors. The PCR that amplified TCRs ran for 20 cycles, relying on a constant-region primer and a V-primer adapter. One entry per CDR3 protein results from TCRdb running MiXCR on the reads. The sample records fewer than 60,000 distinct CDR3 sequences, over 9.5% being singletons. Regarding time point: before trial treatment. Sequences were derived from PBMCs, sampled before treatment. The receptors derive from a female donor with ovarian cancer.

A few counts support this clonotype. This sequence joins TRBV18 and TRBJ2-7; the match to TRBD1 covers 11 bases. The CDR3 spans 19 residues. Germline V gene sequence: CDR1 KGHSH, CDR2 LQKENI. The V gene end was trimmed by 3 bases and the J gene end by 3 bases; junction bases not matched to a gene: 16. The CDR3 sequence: CASSPTGTGGGLGVYEQYF. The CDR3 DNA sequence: TGTGCCAGCTCACCGACCGGGACAGGGGGTGGGTTGGGGGTCTACGAGCAGTACTTC.

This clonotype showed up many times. As DNA, the CDR3 is TGCGCCAGCAGCGCAGGACTAGCGGGGTACAATGAGCAGTTCTTC. It translates to CASSAGLAGYNEQFF. The chain employs TRBV5-1 and TRBJ2-1, with 12 bases matching TRBD2. The CDR3 runs to 15 residues. In germline, CDR1 is SGHRS, CDR2 YFSETQ. V was pared by 4 bases and J by 4 bases, with 3 bases of the junction left unmatched.

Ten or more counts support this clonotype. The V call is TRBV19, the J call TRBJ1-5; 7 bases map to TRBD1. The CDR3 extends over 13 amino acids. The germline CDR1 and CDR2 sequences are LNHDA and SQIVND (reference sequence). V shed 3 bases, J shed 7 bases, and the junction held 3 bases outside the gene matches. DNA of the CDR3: TGTGCCAGTAGTATGACAGGGTTCCAGCCCCAGCATTTT. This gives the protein CASSMTGFQPQHF.

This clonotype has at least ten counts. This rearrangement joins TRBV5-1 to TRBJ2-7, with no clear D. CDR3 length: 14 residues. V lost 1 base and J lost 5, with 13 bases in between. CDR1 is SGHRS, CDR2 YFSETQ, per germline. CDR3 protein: CASSLIQERDEQYF. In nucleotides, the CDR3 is TGCGCCAGCAGCTTGATCCAGGAAAGGGACGAGCAGTACTTC. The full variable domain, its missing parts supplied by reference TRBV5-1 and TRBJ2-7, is KAGVTQTPRYLIKTRGQQVTLSCSPISGHRSVSWYQQTPGQGLQFLFEYFSETQRNKGNFPGRFSGRQFSNSRSEMNVSTLELGDSALYLCASSLIQERDEQYFGPGTRLTVT.

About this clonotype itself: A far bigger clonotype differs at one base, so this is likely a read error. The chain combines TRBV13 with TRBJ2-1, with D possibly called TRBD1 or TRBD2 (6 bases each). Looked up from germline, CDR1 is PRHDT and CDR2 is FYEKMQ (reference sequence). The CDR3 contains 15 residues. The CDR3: CASSESGGGNNDQFF. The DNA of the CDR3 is TGTGCCAGCAGTGAGTCAGGAGGGGGAAACAATGATCAGTTCTTC.

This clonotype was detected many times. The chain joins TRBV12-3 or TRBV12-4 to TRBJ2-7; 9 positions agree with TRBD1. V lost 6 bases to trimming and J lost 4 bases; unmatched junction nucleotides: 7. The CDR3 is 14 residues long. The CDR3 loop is CASRPTGGIYEQYF. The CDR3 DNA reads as TGTGCCAGCAGACCGACAGGGGGAATATACGAGCAGTACTTC.

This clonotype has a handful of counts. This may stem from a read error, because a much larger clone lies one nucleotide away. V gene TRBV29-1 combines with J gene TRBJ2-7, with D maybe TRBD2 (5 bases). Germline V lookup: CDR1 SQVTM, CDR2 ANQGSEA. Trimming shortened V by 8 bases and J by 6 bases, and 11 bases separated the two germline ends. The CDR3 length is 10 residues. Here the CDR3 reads CSPRESEQYF. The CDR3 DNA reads TGCAGCCCTAGGGAGTCCGAGCAGTACTTC.

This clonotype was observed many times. The CDR3 bases are TGTGGGGGGGGCGCAGATACGCAGTATTTT. It codes for CGGGADTQYF. J is TRBJ2-3 and V is TRBV30; perhaps TRBD2 as D (7 bases). CDR3 length: 10 amino acids. Germline V gene sequence: CDR1 GTSNPN, CDR2 SVGIG (reference sequence).

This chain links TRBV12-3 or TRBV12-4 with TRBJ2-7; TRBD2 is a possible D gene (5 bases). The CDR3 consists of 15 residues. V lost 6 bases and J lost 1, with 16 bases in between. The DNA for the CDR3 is TGTGCCAGCAGGCCAGAGGGTCTCGGGTCCTACGAGCAGTACTTC. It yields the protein CASRPEGLGSYEQYF.

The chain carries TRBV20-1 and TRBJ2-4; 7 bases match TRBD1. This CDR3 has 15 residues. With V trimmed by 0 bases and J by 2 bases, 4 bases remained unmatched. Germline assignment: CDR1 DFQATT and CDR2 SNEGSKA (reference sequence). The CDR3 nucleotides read TGCAGTGCTAGAGATGGCAGGGGGTCCAAAAACATTCAGTACTTC. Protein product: CSARDGRGSKNIQYF.

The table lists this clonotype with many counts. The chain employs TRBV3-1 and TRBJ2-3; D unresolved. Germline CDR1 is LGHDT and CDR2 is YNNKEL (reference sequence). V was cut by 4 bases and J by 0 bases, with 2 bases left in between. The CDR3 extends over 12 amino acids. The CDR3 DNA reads TGTGCCAGCAGCCTTAGCACAGATACGCAGTATTTT. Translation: CASSLSTDTQYF.

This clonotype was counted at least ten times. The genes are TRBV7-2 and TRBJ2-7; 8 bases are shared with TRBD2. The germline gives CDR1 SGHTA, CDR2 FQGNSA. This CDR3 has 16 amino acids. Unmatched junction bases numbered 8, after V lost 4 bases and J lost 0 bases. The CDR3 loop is CASSWRSGTSSYEQYF. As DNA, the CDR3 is TGTGCCAGCAGCTGGCGATCCGGGACTAGCTCCTACGAGCAGTACTTC. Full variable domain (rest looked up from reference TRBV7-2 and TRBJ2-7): GAGVSQSPSNKVTEKGKDVELRCDPISGHTALYWYRQSLGQGLEFLIYFQGNSAPDKSGLPSDRFSAERTGGSVSTLTIQRTQQEDSAVYLCASSWRSGTSSYEQYFGPGTRLTVT.

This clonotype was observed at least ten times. In DNA form, the CDR3 reads TGTGCCAGCAGCTTAGCATCCCTTTCGAAGGGAGTACCTGAAGCTTTCTTT. Encoded protein: CASSLASLSKGVPEAFF. The chain couples TRBV13 to TRBJ1-1; D remains ambiguous. The CDR3 loop spans 17 amino acids. Germline lookup yields CDR1 PRHDT and CDR2 FYEKMQ (reference sequence). The germline V and J ends were trimmed by 1 base and 6 bases, with 21 bases remaining between them. Combining the CDR3 with reference TRBV13 and TRBJ1-1 gives the whole variable domain AAGVIQSPRHLIKEKRETATLKCYPIPRHDTVYWYQQGPGQDPQFLISFYEKMQSDKGSIPDRFSAQQFSDYHSELNMSSLELGDSALYFCASSLASLSKGVPEAFFGQGTRLTVV.

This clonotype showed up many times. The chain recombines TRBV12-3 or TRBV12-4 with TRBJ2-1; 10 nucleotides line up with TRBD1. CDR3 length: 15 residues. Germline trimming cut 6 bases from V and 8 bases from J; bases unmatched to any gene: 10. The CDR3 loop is CASSLRDRGSDEQFF. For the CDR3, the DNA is TGTGCCAGCAGCCTCCGGGACAGGGGTTCGGATGAGCAGTTCTTC.

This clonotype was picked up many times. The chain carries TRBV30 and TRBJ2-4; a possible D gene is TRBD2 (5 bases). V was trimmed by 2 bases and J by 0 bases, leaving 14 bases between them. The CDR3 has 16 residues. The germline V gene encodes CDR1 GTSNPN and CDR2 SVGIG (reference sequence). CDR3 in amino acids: CAWSSAGGIAKNIQYF. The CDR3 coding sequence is TGTGCCTGGAGTTCGGCCGGAGGTATAGCCAAAAACATTCAGTACTTC. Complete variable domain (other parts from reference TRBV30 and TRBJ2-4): SQTIHQWPATLVQPVGSPLSLECTVEGTSNPNLYWYRQAAGRGLQLLFYSVGIGQISSEVPQNLSASRPQDRQFILSSKKLLLSDSGFYLCAWSSAGGIAKNIQYFGAGTRLSVL.

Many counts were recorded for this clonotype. This CDR3 reads CASSELNSNQPQHF. The DNA of the CDR3 is TGTGCCAGCAGTGAATTAAATAGCAATCAGCCCCAGCATTTT. The chain is built from TRBV2 and TRBJ1-5; D gene ambiguous. Per germline, CDR1 SNHLY and CDR2 FYNNEI. Trimming shortened V by 2 bases and J by 0 bases, and 5 bases separated the two germline ends. The CDR3 is 14 amino acids.

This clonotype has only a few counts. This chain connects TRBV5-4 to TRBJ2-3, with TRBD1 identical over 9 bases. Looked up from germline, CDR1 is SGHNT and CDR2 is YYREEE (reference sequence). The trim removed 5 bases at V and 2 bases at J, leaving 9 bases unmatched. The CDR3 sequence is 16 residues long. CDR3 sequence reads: CASSLTGGPFTDTQYF. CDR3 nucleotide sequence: TGTGCCAGCAGTTTGACAGGGGGGCCCTTCACAGATACGCAGTATTTT.

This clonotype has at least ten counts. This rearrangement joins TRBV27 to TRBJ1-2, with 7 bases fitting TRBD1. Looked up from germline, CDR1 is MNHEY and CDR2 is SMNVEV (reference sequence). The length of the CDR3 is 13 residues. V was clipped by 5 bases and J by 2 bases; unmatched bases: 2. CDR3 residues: CASSPGGNYGYTF. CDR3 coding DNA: TGTGCCAGCAGTCCAGGGGGAAACTATGGCTACACCTTC.

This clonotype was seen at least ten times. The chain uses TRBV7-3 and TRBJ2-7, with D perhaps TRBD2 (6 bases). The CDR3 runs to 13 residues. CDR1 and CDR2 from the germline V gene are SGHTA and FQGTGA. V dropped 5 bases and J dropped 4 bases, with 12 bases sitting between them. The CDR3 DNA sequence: TGTGCCAGCAGCCCTGGGGCGGGATACGAGCAGTACTTC. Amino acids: CASSPGAGYEQYF.

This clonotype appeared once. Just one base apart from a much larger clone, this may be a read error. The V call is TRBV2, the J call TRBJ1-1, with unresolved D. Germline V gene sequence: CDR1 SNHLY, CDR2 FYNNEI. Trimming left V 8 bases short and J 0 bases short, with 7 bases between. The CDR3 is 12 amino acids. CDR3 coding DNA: TGTGCCAGCCGGGGAATGAACACTGAAGCTTTCTTT. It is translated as CASRGMNTEAFF.

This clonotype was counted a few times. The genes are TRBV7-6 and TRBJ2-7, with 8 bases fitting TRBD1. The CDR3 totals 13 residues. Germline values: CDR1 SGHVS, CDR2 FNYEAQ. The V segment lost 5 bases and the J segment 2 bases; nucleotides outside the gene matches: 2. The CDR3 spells CASSKGQAYEQYF. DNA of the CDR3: TGTGCCAGCAGCAAGGGACAGGCCTACGAGCAGTACTTC.

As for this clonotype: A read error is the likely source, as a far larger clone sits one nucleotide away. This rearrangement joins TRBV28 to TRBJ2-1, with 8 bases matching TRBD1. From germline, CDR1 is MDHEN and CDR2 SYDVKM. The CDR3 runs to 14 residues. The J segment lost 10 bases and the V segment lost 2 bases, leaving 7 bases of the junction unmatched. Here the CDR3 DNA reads TGTGCCAGCAGTTTACAGGGGGCTGGCTACGAGCAGTTCTTC. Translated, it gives CASSLQGAGYEQFF.